This T cell receptor beta chain originates from a study of blood T cell repertoires in COVID-19 (dated by TCRdb to 2018 to 2021). About the study as a whole: Samples covering the acute and convalescent phases of COVID-19 were provided by collaborators in the United States, Italy and Spain. The prospective study material was composed of cDNA or gDNA derived from T cells, B-cell-depleted T cells, or PBMCs. Subjects who had been exposed to COVID-19, were actively infected with it, or had recovered from it provided the deeply sampled blood TCRbeta repertoires that made up the dataset. The repertoires were made available in a free public database intended to serve as a resource for research on the immune response to SARS-CoV-2. Samples were obtained from the ongoing ImmuneRACE study (first 160 participants) and from 950 to 1,500 subjects provided by 6 global collaborators. Sample metadata almost always included a de-identified subject ID, COVID-19 status, age in years and sex. Where available, HLA class I and class II types were taken from metadata supplied by the sample provider and were not determined by assay-based typing. Paper-wide results and their limitations: The amount of clinical and demographic metadata varied by source and participant and was provided uncurated.

TCRbeta CDR3 regions were amplified from genomic DNA by means of the immunoSEQ Assay, a bias-controlled multiplex PCR. Regarding the original processing steps: Nucleated cell counts per sample were estimated from amplification of reference gene primers within the assay. Sequence reads were collapsed and filtered to measure the absolute abundance of every unique TCRbeta CDR3 rearrangement. For each sample, productive Simpson clonality was calculated as the square root of Simpson's diversity index across productive rearrangements. TCRdb mirrors the immuneACCESS table, restricted to in-frame sequences. Some clones are absent from its copies; in checked studies, under half trace to an unresolved V gene, and the reason for the others is unknown. V and J calls and clone size are copied from that table; D and trimming were computed from the DNA. Across this sample there are around 270,000 clones, with about 89% seen only once. The ten largest clones take up 4.6% of the sample.

The CDR3 numbers 14 residues from cysteine through phenylalanine. Only the CDR3 DNA is retained, 42 bases long and in frame from the first base. The V and J ends are trimmed by 8 bases and 3 bases, leaving 14 bases between them. The germline V gene (reference sequence) specifies LGHDT as CDR1 and YNNKEL as CDR2. Each collaborating institution followed its own protocols to collect whole blood in K2EDTA tubes. For TCRbeta analysis, collaborators shipped samples in one of three forms: frozen whole blood, isolated PBMCs, or DNA extracted from either of those sample types. A note on this clone: This receptor's antigen is unknown. Base-call qualities are not available, and no considerably larger clone is one nucleotide away.

The sequencing input was peripheral blood. The TCR sequence derives from a man aged 40-49 years with acute or convalescent COVID-19. This receptor chain uses TRBV3-1 (or the pseudogene TRBV3-2) and TRBJ2-4, with no D gene named confidently. The nucleotide sequence is TGTGCCAGCGGGCCATACCAGGACAAAAACATTCAGTACTTC. This sequence encodes CASGPYQDKNIQYF.